This record looks at one T cell receptor beta chain sequence and its context. The antigen is unknown. This sample is part of a study of T cell responses to AZD1222 COVID-19 vaccine. The study's findings and limits: White British donors predominated, females outnumbered males, and clonal diversity was possibly underestimated.

This CDR3 comprises 16 residues. V lost 4 bases and J lost 3; bases outside the gene matches: 8. Germline values: CDR1 LNHNV, CDR2 YYDKDF (reference sequence). Assay: immunoSEQ multiplex PCR; the TCRdb copy retains only in-frame clones and omits some. The repertoire has 98,000 or so clones, 70% to 90% of them found once; the top ten carry approximately 18%. This receptor was taken from an adult in good health. This chain links TRBV15 with TRBJ2-1; 8 bases map to TRBD2. The sequenced sample was peripheral blood, obtained on day 0 of AZD1222 vaccination. CDR3 sequence: CATSITAGTSYNEQFF. Written as DNA, the CDR3 is TGTGCCACCAGCATTACCGCCGGGACTAGCTACAATGAGCAGTTCTTC.